Listed below are T cell receptor beta chains from one sample, sequenced in a study of T cell clonotyping in hematopoietic cell transplantation. Libraries were prepared by immunoSEQ multiplex PCR; TCRdb keeps only in-frame clonotypes and omits some of them. The data show thousands of clones, about 79% seen once. This specimen consisted of PBMCs, obtained 180 days after allogeneic stem cell transplant. The receptor source for this set is a male patient between 35 and 55 years old who had an allogeneic stem cell transplant from a related donor, so the T cells may come from the graft donor. Some clones in this sample may be carry-over from other donors' samples. The CDR3 runs from the conserved cysteine through the conserved F or W. The D gene is left open where the match is weak. Some rows mark clone size as missing; the rest say once, few, many or name a class of expanded clone.

NA	few	TRBV7-3	TRBJ2-6	CASSLQGPGANVLTF	TGTGCCAGCAGCCTCCAGGGGCCTGGGGCCAACGTCCTGACTTTC
NA	NA	TRBV28	TRBJ1-3	CATLTQTSGNTIYF	TGTGCCACTCTGACCCAAACCTCTGGAAACACCATATATTTT
TRBD2	NA	TRBV7-8	TRBJ2-1	CASSLNRLAGDEQFF	TGTGCCAGCAGCTTAAATCGACTAGCGGGGGATGAGCAGTTCTTC
TRBD1	NA	TRBV19	TRBJ2-5	CASSTPDRAETQYF	TGTGCCAGTAGTACCCCCGACAGGGCAGAGACCCAGTACTTC
TRBD1	NA	TRBV5-1	TRBJ2-2	CASSRGTGRNTGELFF	TGCGCCAGCAGCCGAGGGACAGGTCGGAACACCGGGGAGCTGTTTTTT
NA	NA	TRBV19	TRBJ2-7	CASSRGRNYEQYF	TGTGCCAGTAGTAGAGGCAGAAACTACGAGCAGTACTTC
NA	NA	TRBV9	TRBJ2-5	CASSVEWGLARETQYF	TGTGCCAGCAGCGTAGAATGGGGGTTGGCACGGGAGACCCAGTACTTC
NA	NA	TRBV11-2	TRBJ1-6	CASSHEHSLYSPLHF	TGTGCCAGCAGCCATGAGCACAGCTTGTATTCACCCCTCCACTTT
NA	NA	TRBV4-3	TRBJ1-2	CASSQGAGYGYTF	TGCGCCAGCAGCCAAGGAGCAGGGTATGGCTACACCTTC
NA	NA	TRBV7-2	TRBJ1-4	CASSLSRTNEKLFF	TGTGCCAGCAGCTTGAGCCGAACTAATGAAAAACTGTTTTTT
TRBD2	NA	TRBV6-1	TRBJ2-7	CASSEGGGGLYEQYF	TGTGCCAGCAGTGAAGGTGGCGGGGGGCTCTACGAGCAGTACTTC
TRBD1	NA	TRBV7-7	TRBJ2-7	CASSTLGDRDSYEQYF	TGTGCCAGCAGCACGTTAGGGGACAGGGACTCCTACGAGCAGTACTTC
NA	NA	TRBV28	TRBJ1-4	CASSLLGELREKLFF	TGTGCCAGCAGTCTGCTGGGCGAATTGCGGGAAAAACTGTTTTTT
NA	NA	TRBV2	TRBJ1-4	CASTPIGEGEKLFF	TGTGCCAGCACCCCGATAGGGGAGGGAGAAAAACTGTTTTTT
TRBD1	NA	TRBV5-1	TRBJ1-2	CASSHINRWTGSFYGYTF	TGCGCCAGCAGCCATATAAACCGTTGGACAGGGTCCTTCTATGGCTACACCTTC
NA	NA	TRBV4-3	TRBJ2-5	CASSQDSRQETQYF	TGCGCCAGCAGCCAAGACTCTAGGCAAGAGACCCAGTACTTC
NA	NA	TRBV13	TRBJ1-1	CASSTSYRVGNTEAFF	TGTGCCAGCAGCACCTCGTACAGGGTGGGGAACACTGAAGCTTTCTTT
TRBD2	NA	TRBV9	TRBJ2-3	CASTEGRGGVDTQYF	TGTGCCAGCACTGAGGGGCGGGGGGGCGTAGATACGCAGTATTTT
NA	NA	TRBV6-6	TRBJ2-7	CASSYFRDTSYEQYF	TGTGCCAGCAGTTACTTCCGGGACACATCCTACGAGCAGTACTTC
NA	once	TRBV6-5	TRBJ2-3	CASSSTGGRVTDTQYF	TGTGCCAGCAGTTCCACGGGCGGCCGGGTCACAGATACGCAGTATTTT
TRBD1	NA	TRBV6-5	TRBJ1-2	CASSTGTVWGYTF	TGTGCCAGCAGTACCGGGACAGTTTGGGGCTACACCTTC
NA	NA	TRBV19	TRBJ1-1	CASEPGLGWNTEAFF	TGTGCCAGTGAACCGGGCCTCGGGTGGAACACTGAAGCTTTCTTT
TRBD1	NA	TRBV5-3	TRBJ2-5	CARSFTGTGGFGGETQYF	TGTGCCAGAAGCTTTACCGGGACAGGGGGATTTGGGGGTGAGACCCAGTACTTC
NA	NA	TRBV11-3	TRBJ2-7	CASSYSENYEQYF	TGTGCCAGCAGCTATTCAGAAAACTACGAGCAGTACTTC
TRBD2	NA	TRBV27	TRBJ2-5	CASSSSRSGGETQYF	TGTGCCAGCAGTTCCTCCAGGAGCGGGGGGGAGACCCAGTACTTC
NA	few	TRBV4-3	TRBJ1-1	CASSQDWANTEAFF	TGCGCCAGCAGCCAAGACTGGGCGAACACTGAAGCTTTCTTT
NA	NA	TRBV9	TRBJ2-2	CASTPEEVGGTGELFF	TGTGCCAGCACCCCGGAGGAGGTCGGGGGCACCGGGGAGCTGTTTTTT